Sequencing of this T cell receptor (beta chain) was carried out in a study of cytomegalovirus exposure and HLA in healthy donors. Whole-study context: Across a few hundred genotyped donors, about 80% landed in the Caucasian-associated ancestry cluster. Findings and caveats of the study: Previously analyzed data showed that most TCR beta V segments were productive at a frequency of about 87% or about 30%. A later look showed TCR association rates differing by HLA locus, highest for DRB1 and lowest for HLA-C.

Healthy individuals who donated bone marrow served as the donors. As for this clone: Its antigen is not known.

The PCR ran on 60 Vbeta and 13 Jbeta primers. Assay used: immunoSEQ multiplex PCR; TCRdb lists only in-frame clones, some missing. The sample lists 180,000 or so clones, about 69% occurring once. The V gene end was trimmed by 10 bases and the J gene end by 0 bases; junction bases not matched to a gene: 8. The CDR3 length is 15 residues. Looked up from germline, CDR1 is MNHNS and CDR2 is SASEGT. Sequencing input: PBMCs. This clonotype originated in a human donor in good health. The chain joins TRBV6-1 to TRBJ2-3; 9 bases agree with TRBD1. Written as DNA, the CDR3 is TGTGCCACTCCCTCCGGGACAGGGAGCACAGATACGCAGTATTTT. Its translation: CATPSGTGSTDTQYF.